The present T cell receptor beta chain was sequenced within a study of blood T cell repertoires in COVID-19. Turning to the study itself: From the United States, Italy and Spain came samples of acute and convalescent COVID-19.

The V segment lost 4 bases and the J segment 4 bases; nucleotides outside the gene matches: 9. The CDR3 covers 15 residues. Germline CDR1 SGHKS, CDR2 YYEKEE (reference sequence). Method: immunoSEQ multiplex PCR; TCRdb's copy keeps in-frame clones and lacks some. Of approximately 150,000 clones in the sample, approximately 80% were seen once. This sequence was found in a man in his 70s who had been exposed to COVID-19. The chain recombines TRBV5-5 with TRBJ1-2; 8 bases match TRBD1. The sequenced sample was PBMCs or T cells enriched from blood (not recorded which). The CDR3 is CASSPQGAGSYGYTF. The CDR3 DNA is TGTGCCAGCAGCCCCCAGGGGGCTGGAAGCTATGGCTACACCTTC.